Detailed here is one T cell receptor (beta chain). This CDR3 contains 14 residues. CDR1 and CDR2 from the germline V gene are SNHLY and FYNNEI. Trimming shortened V by 6 bases and J by 3 bases, and 13 bases separated the two germline ends. The data stem from a study of blood T cell repertoires in COVID-19. Study background: Samples came from the United States, Italy and Spain, spanning acute and convalescent COVID-19. T cells, B-cell-depleted T cells, or PBMCs supplied cDNA or gDNA.

As processed by the authors: Amplifying reference gene primers gave estimates of nucleated cell counts. Profiled with immunoSEQ multiplex PCR; TCRdb holds only in-frame clones, not every one. That table is the source of V, J and clone size, and D and trimming were worked out from the DNA. The sample has roughly 80,000 clones, roughly 80% seen once. The J gene is TRBJ2-3, the V gene TRBV2, with D maybe TRBD1 (5 bases). The sequencing input was peripheral blood. This clonotype originated in a woman aged 60-75 years with acute or convalescent COVID-19. The CDR3 spells CASSASGKTDTQYF. As DNA, the CDR3 is TGTGCCAGCAGCGCCTCAGGGAAGACAGATACGCAGTATTTT.